The source of this T cell receptor beta chain is a study (dated by TCRdb to the mid-2010s). Study-level background: Whether tumor-infiltrating Tregs in breast cancer are recruited from blood Tregs or converted in situ from other CD4+ T cell subsets was tested.

V lost 2 bases and J lost 6 bases, and the count of bases not matched to a germline gene is 9. The germline V gene sets CDR1 to MGHRA and CDR2 to YSYEKL. Inclusive of the bounding cysteine and phenylalanine, the CDR3 is 15 residues long. The DNA shown is the 45-base CDR3, in frame from base 1. Full-length TCR variable regions were amplified by 5' RACE PCR with constant-region reverse primers, and semi-nested PCR with Nested Universal Primer A was subsequently performed. Using the ReliaPrep RNA Cell Miniprep System, total RNA was extracted, and the SMARTer RACE 5'/3' Kit was then used to reverse transcribe the RNA into 5'RACE-ready cDNA. Multiplex adaptors were used to barcode full-length TCR alpha and beta libraries, and the barcoded libraries were sequenced on an Illumina MiSeq. The paper's data handling went like this. For each of nine subset-tissue groups, sequencing data from the five patients were pooled, and the groups were then compared using unsupervised clustering of TCR gene usage. The Morisita-Horn index was used to calculate repertoire similarity, with shared sequences weighted by how much each contributed to each repertoire. The public reads were run again by TCRdb, first through fastp at Q25 and then through MiXCR, and only productive beta chains were kept. Rows with a matching CDR3 protein are joined into one entry that keeps the most common DNA and genes. The V and J calls were not made by the authors but by TCRdb's processing. Within this sample are roughly 42,000 distinct CDR3 sequences, with 22% of them counted one time only. The ten most abundant clones make up approximately 4.1% of the sample.

Tregs were isolated as CD4+CD25+CD127-/low cells. Tregs, naive and memory CD4+ T cells from tumor, blood and ipsilateral draining lymph nodes of five breast cancer patients underwent full-length TCR alpha and beta sequencing. Ficoll density gradient centrifugation was used to isolate mononuclear cells from either lymph nodes or 50 ml of peripheral blood. FACS confirmed that the sorted cell populations were more than 90% pure. Broader findings and caveats from the paper: Tumor-infiltrating Treg TCR alpha and beta sequences overlapped most with tumor naive CD4+ T cells, then with blood naive CD4+ T cells. In terms of TCR gene usage, tumor memory CD4+ T cells clustered together with blood and lymph node memory CD4+ cells, as well as with lymph node naive CD4+ cells. Rather than covering whole repertoires, validation in the larger cohort was restricted to a single TCR beta V-J rearrangement.

This clonotype appeared many times. Its antigen is still unknown. Base qualities are not recorded, but no much larger clone differs from it by a single base. Sequenced input: Tregs sorted from blood. The receptor's source is a female donor with breast cancer. The receptor chain draws on TRBV4-1 and TRBJ2-7, and TRBD1 aligns with 8 junction nucleotides. Here the CDR3 is given as CASSQLQGAPPEQYF. The nucleotides are TGCGCCAGCAGCCAACTTCAGGGGGCTCCTCCCGAGCAGTACTTC.